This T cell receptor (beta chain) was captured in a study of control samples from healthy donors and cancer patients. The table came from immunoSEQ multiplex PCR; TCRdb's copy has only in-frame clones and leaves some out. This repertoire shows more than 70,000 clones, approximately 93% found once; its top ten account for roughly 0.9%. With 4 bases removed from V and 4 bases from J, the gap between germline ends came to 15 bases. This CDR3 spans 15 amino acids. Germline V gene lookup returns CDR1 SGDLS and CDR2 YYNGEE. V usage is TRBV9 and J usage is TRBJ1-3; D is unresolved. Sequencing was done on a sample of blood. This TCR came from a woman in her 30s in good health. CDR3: CASSPDPYIGNTIYF. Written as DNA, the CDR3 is TGTGCCAGCAGCCCTGACCCGTACATCGGAAACACCATATATTTT.